Shown below are 15 T cell receptor beta chains from a single sample sequenced in a study of blood T cell repertoires in COVID-19. The data were produced by immunoSEQ multiplex PCR, yet TCRdb's version contains in-frame clones alone and is incomplete. The table shows about 250,000 clones, with approximately 85% occurring only once. The sequenced sample consisted of PBMCs or T cells enriched from blood (not recorded which). These receptors were collected from a woman between 45 and 60 years old with acute COVID-19.

V gene TRBV18 combines with J gene TRBJ1-2, with TRBD1 identical over 10 bases. In germline, CDR1 is KGHSH, CDR2 LQKENI. V trimming: 3 bases; J trimming: 2 bases; junction bases outside the gene matches: 6. This CDR3 contains 16 residues. The CDR3 DNA reads as TGTGCCAGCTCACCGACGGGACAGGGGATAAACTATGGCTACACCTTC. Its protein is CASSPTGQGINYGYTF.

The chain is built from TRBV4-2 and TRBJ2-3; TRBD2 matches 8 bases. The length of the CDR3 is 16 residues. Per germline, CDR1 LGHNA and CDR2 YNFKEQ. J lost 0 bases, V lost 3 bases, and 5 bases had no gene match. The CDR3 DNA reads as TGTGCCAGCAGCCAGGGGTTAGCGGGGAGCACAGATACGCAGTATTTT. Its translation is CASSQGLAGSTDTQYF.

The chain recombines TRBV18 with TRBJ1-1; 8 bases are a match to TRBD1. Germline trimming cut 2 bases from V and 5 bases from J; bases unmatched to any gene: 4. The CDR3 is 14 residues long. The germline V gene has CDR1 KGHSH and CDR2 LQKENI. CDR3 protein: CASSPGRGLTEAFF. In DNA form, the CDR3 reads TGTGCCAGCTCACCAGGCAGGGGGCTTACTGAAGCTTTCTTT.

The rearrangement joins TRBV10-3 to TRBJ1-3; D is unclear. CDR1 is ENHRY and CDR2 is SYGVKD in the germline V gene. The CDR3 is made up of 15 amino acids. Trimming took 4 bases from V and 4 from J, leaving 14 bases between them. Here the CDR3 DNA reads TGTGCCATCAGTGTGAAAGCTCTGTCGGGAAACACCATATATTTT. Its protein is CAISVKALSGNTIYF.

Comment on this clone: A much larger clone lies a single base off, so this may be a read error. The chain couples TRBV5-4 to TRBJ1-1, with D perhaps matching TRBD1 (5 bases). The CDR3 sequence is 13 residues long. CDR1 and CDR2 from the germline V gene are SGHNT and YYREEE (reference sequence). V was trimmed by 3 bases and J by 1 base, leaving 7 bases between them. CDR3 DNA sequence: TGTGCCAGCAGCTCCGGACAGAACACTGAAGCTTTCTTT. This encodes CASSSGQNTEAFF.

This clone was counted a few times. J is TRBJ1-2 and V is TRBV4-3, with 7 bases lining up with TRBD1. The germline V gene has CDR1 LGHNA and CDR2 YSLEER. J was trimmed by 2 bases and V by 0 bases; bases with no gene match: 9. The CDR3 loop spans 17 amino acids. CDR3 in amino acids: CASSQEALGGSNYGYTF. In nucleotides, the CDR3 is TGCGCCAGCAGCCAAGAGGCCTTAGGGGGCTCCAACTATGGCTACACCTTC.

This clone was found once. The gene calls are TRBV5-6 and TRBJ1-2, with TRBD1 identical over 9 bases. Germline lookup yields CDR1 SGHDT and CDR2 YYEEEE. This CDR3 region has 14 residues. V lost 2 bases to trimming and J lost 7 bases; unmatched junction nucleotides: 6. The chain's CDR3 is CASSLNRGPGGYTF. The CDR3 DNA follows: TGTGCCAGCAGCTTAAACAGGGGGCCCGGTGGCTACACCTTC.

This clone was observed a single time. The rearrangement uses TRBV6-6 and TRBJ1-2; D gene ambiguous. Germline V gene sequence: CDR1 MNHNY, CDR2 SVGAGI (reference sequence). This CDR3 has 17 amino acids. The V end lost 5 bases, the J end lost 4 bases, and 23 bases lay between the germline ends. CDR3 coding DNA: TGTGCCAGCAGTCTTAGTAGTGTCTCTCGGGGTGTCTATGGCTACACCTTC. It specifies CASSLSSVSRGVYGYTF.

The genes are TRBV15 and TRBJ2-1; TRBD1 agrees at 9 bases. CDR1 and CDR2 (germline): LNHNV, YYDKDF (reference sequence). The V segment lost 3 bases and the J segment 5 bases; nucleotides outside the gene matches: 11. This CDR3 is 17 amino acids long. The CDR3 loop reads CATSRATGTGFNNEQFF. The CDR3, as DNA: TGTGCCACCAGCAGGGCCACCGGGACAGGGTTCAACAATGAGCAGTTCTTC.

The V and J genes are TRBV6-5 and TRBJ2-3, with D perhaps matching TRBD2 (5 bases). V dropped 6 bases and J dropped 1 base, with 11 bases sitting between them. CDR3 length: 14 amino acids. CDR1 and CDR2 from the germline V gene are MNHEY and SVGAGI. CDR3 amino acids: CASSNILGTDTQYF. The CDR3 DNA reads as TGTGCCAGCAGCAACATACTAGGCACAGATACGCAGTATTTT.

V gene TRBV30 combines with J gene TRBJ1-2; 8 nucleotides line up with TRBD1. CDR3 length: 12 residues. Trimming at V came to 4 bases and at J to 8 bases, leaving 6 bases not matched to a gene. Looked up from germline, CDR1 is GTSNPN and CDR2 is SVGIG (reference sequence). CDR3 nucleotides: TGTGCCTGGACAGGGGGCGCGGGCGGCTACACCTTC. It yields the protein CAWTGGAGGYTF.

This clone came up once. This chain links TRBV13 with TRBJ1-2, with 7 nucleotides matching TRBD1. V dropped 2 bases and J dropped 4; count of bases not matched to a gene: 4. The CDR3 extends over 14 amino acids. Germline CDR1 PRHDT, CDR2 FYEKMQ (reference sequence). The chain's CDR3 is CASSLWGQFYGYTF. Written as DNA, the CDR3 is TGTGCCAGCAGCTTATGGGGACAGTTCTATGGCTACACCTTC. Complete variable domain (other parts from reference TRBV13 and TRBJ1-2): AAGVIQSPRHLIKEKRETATLKCYPIPRHDTVYWYQQGPGQDPQFLISFYEKMQSDKGSIPDRFSAQQFSDYHSELNMSSLELGDSALYFCASSLWGQFYGYTFGSGTRLTVV.

The chain employs TRBV5-4 and TRBJ1-6, with 9 bases identical to TRBD1. The germline V gene has CDR1 SGHNT and CDR2 YYREEE (reference sequence). V shed 8 bases and J 6 bases; nucleotides not matched to a gene: 3. The CDR3 sequence is 13 residues long. CDR3 bases: TGTGCCAGTGCGGACAGGGGTAATTCACCCCTCCACTTT. It specifies CASADRGNSPLHF.

The genes are TRBV2 and TRBJ1-5; TRBD1 aligns across 10 bases. Unmatched junction bases numbered 10, after V lost 3 bases and J lost 2 bases. The CDR3 extends over 18 amino acids. Germline CDR1 reads SNHLY; CDR2 reads FYNNEI. CDR3 bases: TGTGCCAGCAGTGATTTCGGGACAGGGGCCTTGCGCAATCAGCCCCAGCATTTT. Protein: CASSDFGTGALRNQPQHF.

The chain carries TRBV30 and TRBJ2-3; D unresolved. The V gene lost 0 bases and the J gene lost 0 bases, with 10 bases spanning the gap. The CDR3 totals 15 residues. Germline CDR1 is GTSNPN and CDR2 is SVGIG (reference sequence). The CDR3 loop reads CAWSVQVPSTDTQYF. The CDR3 DNA reads TGTGCCTGGAGTGTACAAGTTCCTAGCACAGATACGCAGTATTTT.